This T cell receptor beta chain was captured by sequencing in a study of blood T cell repertoires in COVID-19. Overall study: The study drew acute and convalescent COVID-19 samples from the United States, Italy and Spain. T cells, B-cell-depleted T cells, or PBMCs provided the cDNA or gDNA that served as material.

Participant ages covered 18 to 89 years across 24 US areas. Self-reported history from a screening survey and questionnaire set each donor's cohort. This CDR3 has 15 amino acids. CDR1 and CDR2 from the germline V gene are LNHDA and SQIVND (reference sequence). V gave up 4 bases and J gave up 5 bases; unmatched junction bases: 6. Libraries were prepared by immunoSEQ multiplex PCR; TCRdb keeps only in-frame clonotypes and omits some of them. The sample includes roughly 150,000 clones, 85% of them seen just once. Source material: PBMCs or T cells enriched from blood (not recorded which). The receptor was isolated from a middle-aged woman who had recovered from COVID-19. The chain is built from TRBV19 and TRBJ1-5; 9 bases fit TRBD1. The CDR3 DNA reads as TGTGCCAGTAGTACCGGGACAGGGCCACATCAGCCCCAGCATTTT. Its translation is CASSTGTGPHQPQHF. The full variable domain, with the rest looked up from reference TRBV19 and TRBJ1-5, is DGGITQSPKYLFRKEGQNVTLSCEQNLNHDAMYWYRQDPGQGLRLIYYSQIVNDFQKGDIAEGYSVSREKKESFPLTVTSAQKNPTAFYLCASSTGTGPHQPQHFGDGTRLSIL.